This is a list of T cell receptor beta chains from one sample in a study of OX40 agonist ivuxolimab in advanced cancers. Repertoires were generated with immunoSEQ multiplex PCR, while TCRdb's copy carries only in-frame clones and drops some. The sample consists of fewer than 75,000 clones, approximately 86% of them appearing once. This material consisted of CD4+ or CD8+ T cells sorted from blood, taken in a trial of the OX40 agonist ivuxolimab. These receptors were obtained from an adult with an advanced solid tumor such as melanoma, head and neck, liver or kidney cancer. CDR3s include the opening cysteine and the closing phenylalanine or tryptophan. The order of the fields is J gene, D gene, V gene, clone size, CDR3 protein, CDR3 DNA. The D gene is left open where the match is weak. Size is omitted from some rows. Given values are once, few, many or a class for expanded clones.

j_call: TRBJ2-2
d_call: -
v_call: TRBV6-1
clone_size: once
cdr3_aa: CASSEPGANTGELFF
cdr3_nt: TGTGCCAGCAGTGAACCCGGAGCGAACACCGGGGAGCTGTTTTTT

j_call: TRBJ2-6
d_call: -
v_call: TRBV19
clone_size: -
cdr3_aa: CASRPEGAGGANVLTF
cdr3_nt: TGTGCCAGTAGACCTGAGGGGGCGGGAGGGGCCAACGTCCTGACTTTC

j_call: TRBJ2-7
d_call: -
v_call: TRBV5-4
clone_size: -
cdr3_aa: CASSSGGVVYEQYF
cdr3_nt: TGTGCCAGCAGCTCCGGGGGTGTAGTCTACGAGCAGTACTTC

j_call: TRBJ1-5
d_call: -
v_call: TRBV5-8
clone_size: -
cdr3_aa: CASSLWQNQPQHF
cdr3_nt: TGTGCCAGCAGCTTGTGGCAGAATCAGCCCCAGCATTTT

j_call: TRBJ2-3
d_call: TRBD2
v_call: TRBV5-6
clone_size: -
cdr3_aa: CASSWGGAGGPPDTQYF
cdr3_nt: TGTGCCAGCAGCTGGGGTGGAGCGGGAGGACCCCCAGATACGCAGTATTTT

j_call: TRBJ2-5
d_call: TRBD2
v_call: TRBV6-1
clone_size: -
cdr3_aa: CATSGSRRETQYF
cdr3_nt: TGTGCCACCAGCGGGAGCCGTCGGGAGACCCAGTACTTC

j_call: TRBJ2-3
d_call: -
v_call: TRBV10-3
clone_size: -
cdr3_aa: CAISERPNAGDTQYF
cdr3_nt: TGTGCCATCAGTGAGCGCCCAAACGCAGGAGATACGCAGTATTTT

j_call: TRBJ2-1
d_call: -
v_call: TRBV21-1
clone_size: -
cdr3_aa: CASSKKGKFF
cdr3_nt: TGTGCCAGCAGCAAAAAAGGAAAGTTCTTC

j_call: TRBJ2-2
d_call: -
v_call: TRBV10-3
clone_size: -
cdr3_aa: CAIRGPDNTGELFF
cdr3_nt: TGTGCCATCAGGGGCCCGGATAACACCGGGGAGCTGTTTTTT

j_call: TRBJ2-3
d_call: TRBD2
v_call: TRBV14
clone_size: -
cdr3_aa: CASSQVTGKTTSGSESTDTQYF
cdr3_nt: TGTGCCAGCAGCCAAGTTACAGGGAAGACAACTAGCGGGAGTGAAAGCACAGATACGCAGTATTTT

j_call: TRBJ2-2
d_call: -
v_call: TRBV14
clone_size: -
cdr3_aa: CASTQRSLGTGELFF
cdr3_nt: TGTGCCAGCACCCAGAGGTCACTAGGGACCGGGGAGCTGTTTTTT

j_call: TRBJ2-6
d_call: -
v_call: TRBV7-9
clone_size: -
cdr3_aa: CASSPSGANVLTF
cdr3_nt: TGTGCCAGCAGCCCTTCTGGGGCCAACGTCCTGACTTTC

j_call: TRBJ2-5
d_call: -
v_call: TRBV7-3
clone_size: -
cdr3_aa: CASSLGQQETQYF
cdr3_nt: TGTGCCAGCAGTTTAGGACAGCAAGAGACCCAGTACTTC

j_call: TRBJ1-4
d_call: -
v_call: TRBV18
clone_size: once
cdr3_aa: CASSPGGLREKLFF
cdr3_nt: TGTGCCAGCTCACCAGGGGGCCTTCGTGAAAAACTGTTTTTT

j_call: TRBJ1-4
d_call: TRBD1
v_call: TRBV2
clone_size: once
cdr3_aa: CASSAGTGLYEKLFF
cdr3_nt: TGTGCCAGCAGTGCTGGGACAGGGTTATATGAAAAACTGTTTTTT

j_call: TRBJ2-3
d_call: -
v_call: TRBV29-1
clone_size: -
cdr3_aa: CSVEAPSTDTQYF
cdr3_nt: TGCAGCGTTGAAGCTCCTAGCACAGATACGCAGTATTTT

j_call: TRBJ1-2
d_call: TRBD1
v_call: TRBV19
clone_size: -
cdr3_aa: CASSTTGTGGNGYTF
cdr3_nt: TGTGCCAGTAGTACAACCGGGACAGGGGGCAATGGCTACACCTTC

j_call: TRBJ2-3
d_call: -
v_call: TRBV19
clone_size: -
cdr3_aa: CASNERESTDTQYF
cdr3_nt: TGTGCCAGTAATGAACGGGAGAGCACAGATACGCAGTATTTT

j_call: TRBJ2-5
d_call: -
v_call: TRBV18
clone_size: -
cdr3_aa: CASSPQGTETQYF
cdr3_nt: TGTGCCAGCTCACCACAGGGTACAGAGACCCAGTACTTC

j_call: TRBJ2-2
d_call: -
v_call: TRBV7-2
clone_size: -
cdr3_aa: CASSLVRAGELFF
cdr3_nt: TGTGCCAGCAGCTTAGTTAGGGCCGGGGAGCTGTTTTTT

j_call: TRBJ2-7
d_call: -
v_call: TRBV19
clone_size: -
cdr3_aa: CASSKGGTPYEQYF
cdr3_nt: TGTGCCAGTAGTAAGGGTGGTACCCCCTACGAGCAGTACTTC

j_call: TRBJ2-7
d_call: -
v_call: TRBV9
clone_size: -
cdr3_aa: CASTLMIQGPYEQYF
cdr3_nt: TGTGCCAGCACCTTAATGATACAGGGACCCTACGAGCAGTACTTC

j_call: TRBJ2-3
d_call: TRBD1
v_call: TRBV29-1
clone_size: -
cdr3_aa: CSVGPVTGSGDTQYF
cdr3_nt: TGCAGCGTTGGGCCGGTGACAGGGAGCGGAGATACGCAGTATTTT

j_call: TRBJ2-7
d_call: -
v_call: TRBV15
clone_size: -
cdr3_aa: CATSRVWEDEQYF
cdr3_nt: TGTGCCACCAGCAGAGTTTGGGAGGACGAGCAGTACTTC

j_call: TRBJ1-3
d_call: TRBD1
v_call: TRBV9
clone_size: -
cdr3_aa: CASSPEGTGQGNTIYF
cdr3_nt: TGTGCCAGCAGCCCCGAAGGGACAGGGCAGGGAAACACCATATATTTT

j_call: TRBJ2-3
d_call: TRBD2
v_call: TRBV6-1
clone_size: medium-sized
cdr3_aa: CASSKAGGFPADTQYF
cdr3_nt: TGTGCCAGCAGTAAAGCGGGAGGATTCCCCGCAGATACGCAGTATTTT

j_call: TRBJ2-1
d_call: TRBD1
v_call: TRBV27
clone_size: -
cdr3_aa: CASSLWGTGNNEQFF
cdr3_nt: TGTGCCAGCAGTTTATGGGGGACAGGGAACAATGAGCAGTTCTTC

j_call: TRBJ1-1
d_call: TRBD1
v_call: TRBV28
clone_size: -
cdr3_aa: CASSPRQGAGLAEAFF
cdr3_nt: TGTGCCAGCAGTCCAAGACAGGGGGCGGGTTTAGCTGAAGCTTTCTTT

j_call: TRBJ2-2
d_call: -
v_call: TRBV19
clone_size: -
cdr3_aa: CASSASWSGGELFF
cdr3_nt: TGTGCCAGTAGTGCAAGCTGGTCCGGCGGGGAGCTGTTTTTT

j_call: TRBJ2-3
d_call: TRBD1
v_call: TRBV19
clone_size: -
cdr3_aa: CASTKDRVTDTQYF
cdr3_nt: TGTGCCAGTACTAAGGACAGGGTCACAGATACGCAGTATTTT

j_call: TRBJ1-3
d_call: -
v_call: TRBV4-1
clone_size: -
cdr3_aa: CASSQLSTAGNTIYF
cdr3_nt: TGCGCCAGCAGCCAACTCTCCACCGCGGGAAACACCATATATTTT

j_call: TRBJ2-5
d_call: -
v_call: TRBV27
clone_size: -
cdr3_aa: CASSLSRQETQYF
cdr3_nt: TGTGCCAGCAGTTTGTCACGCCAAGAGACCCAGTACTTC

j_call: TRBJ1-4
d_call: -
v_call: TRBV5-1
clone_size: -
cdr3_aa: CASSLRAGSSEKLFF
cdr3_nt: TGCGCCAGCAGCTTGCGTGCAGGGAGTTCTGAAAAACTGTTTTTT

j_call: TRBJ2-6
d_call: -
v_call: TRBV6-6
clone_size: -
cdr3_aa: CASRGRSSGANVLTF
cdr3_nt: TGTGCCAGCAGGGGCAGGAGCTCTGGGGCCAACGTCCTGACTTTC

j_call: TRBJ1-2
d_call: -
v_call: TRBV2
clone_size: -
cdr3_aa: CASSRTQDIFGYTF
cdr3_nt: TGTGCCAGCAGCCGGACGCAGGACATTTTTGGCTACACCTTC

j_call: TRBJ2-3
d_call: TRBD2
v_call: TRBV5-6
clone_size: -
cdr3_aa: CASSFRGGGTDTQYF
cdr3_nt: TGTGCCAGCAGCTTTCGGGGGGGTGGCACAGATACGCAGTATTTT

j_call: TRBJ1-5
d_call: -
v_call: TRBV19
clone_size: -
cdr3_aa: CASSTTFSNQPQHF
cdr3_nt: TGTGCCAGTAGTACAACCTTCAGCAATCAGCCCCAGCATTTT

j_call: TRBJ2-2
d_call: -
v_call: TRBV7-2
clone_size: -
cdr3_aa: CASSFDPTGELFF
cdr3_nt: TGTGCCAGCAGCTTTGACCCCACCGGGGAGCTGTTTTTT

j_call: TRBJ1-3
d_call: -
v_call: TRBV5-1
clone_size: -
cdr3_aa: CASSLASFGNTIYF
cdr3_nt: TGCGCCAGCAGCTTGGCCTCCTTTGGAAACACCATATATTTT

j_call: TRBJ1-1
d_call: -
v_call: TRBV4-3
clone_size: -
cdr3_aa: CASSQDFGRYTEAFF
cdr3_nt: TGCGCCAGCAGCCAAGATTTTGGCCGGTACACTGAAGCTTTCTTT

j_call: TRBJ2-3
d_call: TRBD1
v_call: TRBV29-1
clone_size: once
cdr3_aa: CSVERQGRRVTDTQYF
cdr3_nt: TGCAGCGTTGAACGACAGGGGAGGAGGGTCACAGATACGCAGTATTTT

j_call: TRBJ2-3
d_call: -
v_call: TRBV18
clone_size: -
cdr3_aa: CASSPQIGAGSTDTQYF
cdr3_nt: TGTGCCAGCTCACCACAGATTGGGGCGGGGAGCACAGATACGCAGTATTTT

j_call: TRBJ2-2
d_call: TRBD1
v_call: TRBV2
clone_size: -
cdr3_aa: CASRGTEKSAGELFF
cdr3_nt: TGTGCCAGCAGGGGGACAGAGAAGAGCGCCGGGGAGCTGTTTTTT

j_call: TRBJ1-1
d_call: -
v_call: TRBV4-1
clone_size: -
cdr3_aa: CASSPRDRDTEAFF
cdr3_nt: TGCGCCAGCAGCCCCCGTGACAGAGACACTGAAGCTTTCTTT

j_call: TRBJ2-1
d_call: -
v_call: TRBV14
clone_size: -
cdr3_aa: CASSSGRIYNEQFF
cdr3_nt: TGTGCCAGCAGCTCTGGCAGGATCTACAATGAGCAGTTCTTC

j_call: TRBJ2-1
d_call: TRBD1
v_call: TRBV11-3
clone_size: -
cdr3_aa: CASSLDRGEQFF
cdr3_nt: TGTGCCAGCAGCCTTGACAGGGGTGAGCAGTTCTTC

j_call: TRBJ1-2
d_call: -
v_call: TRBV7-9
clone_size: -
cdr3_aa: CASSSRSIRRGRNFYGYTF
cdr3_nt: TGTGCCAGCAGCTCCCGTTCGATCCGACGAGGGAGGAACTTCTATGGCTACACCTTC

j_call: TRBJ2-1
d_call: -
v_call: TRBV2
clone_size: -
cdr3_aa: CASRRRLVNEQFF
cdr3_nt: TGTGCCAGCAGAAGAAGACTTGTAAATGAGCAGTTCTTC

j_call: TRBJ1-1
d_call: TRBD1
v_call: TRBV7-8
clone_size: once
cdr3_aa: CASRRDRDGTEAFF
cdr3_nt: TGTGCCAGCAGACGGGACAGGGATGGCACTGAAGCTTTCTTT

j_call: TRBJ1-5
d_call: -
v_call: TRBV9
clone_size: few
cdr3_aa: CASSRDSNQPQHF
cdr3_nt: TGTGCCAGCAGCCGGGATAGCAATCAGCCCCAGCATTTT

j_call: TRBJ2-3
d_call: TRBD1
v_call: TRBV5-1
clone_size: once
cdr3_aa: CASNLQGNTDTQYF
cdr3_nt: TGCGCCAGCAACCTACAGGGGAACACAGATACGCAGTATTTT

j_call: TRBJ2-7
d_call: TRBD2
v_call: TRBV4-1
clone_size: -
cdr3_aa: CASSLTTSPTYEQYF
cdr3_nt: TGCGCCAGCAGCTTGACGACTAGCCCCACATACGAGCAGTACTTC

j_call: TRBJ1-2
d_call: -
v_call: TRBV30
clone_size: -
cdr3_aa: CAWSVLSTGTLYGYTF
cdr3_nt: TGTGCCTGGAGTGTACTTTCAACGGGCACCCTATATGGCTACACCTTC